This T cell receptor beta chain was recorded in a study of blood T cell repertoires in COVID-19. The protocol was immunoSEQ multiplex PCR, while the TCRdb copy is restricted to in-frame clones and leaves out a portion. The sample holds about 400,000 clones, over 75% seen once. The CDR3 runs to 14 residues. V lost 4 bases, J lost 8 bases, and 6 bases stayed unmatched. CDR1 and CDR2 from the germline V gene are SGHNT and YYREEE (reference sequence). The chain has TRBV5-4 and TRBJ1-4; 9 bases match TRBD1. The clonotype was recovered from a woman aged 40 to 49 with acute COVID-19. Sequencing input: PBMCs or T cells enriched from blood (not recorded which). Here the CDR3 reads CASSQQGAGEKLFF. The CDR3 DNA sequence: TGTGCCAGCAGCCAACAGGGGGCAGGGGAAAAACTGTTTTTT.